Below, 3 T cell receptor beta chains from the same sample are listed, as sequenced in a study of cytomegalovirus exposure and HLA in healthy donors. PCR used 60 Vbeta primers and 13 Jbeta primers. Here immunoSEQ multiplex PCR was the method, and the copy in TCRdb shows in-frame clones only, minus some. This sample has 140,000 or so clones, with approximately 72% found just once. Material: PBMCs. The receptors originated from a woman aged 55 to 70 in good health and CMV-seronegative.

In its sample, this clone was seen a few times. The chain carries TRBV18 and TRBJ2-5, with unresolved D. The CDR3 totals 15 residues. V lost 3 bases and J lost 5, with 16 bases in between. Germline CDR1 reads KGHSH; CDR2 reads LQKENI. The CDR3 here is CASSPIGSSGETQYF. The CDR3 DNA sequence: TGTGCCAGCTCACCGATCGGCAGCTCCGGGGAGACCCAGTACTTC.

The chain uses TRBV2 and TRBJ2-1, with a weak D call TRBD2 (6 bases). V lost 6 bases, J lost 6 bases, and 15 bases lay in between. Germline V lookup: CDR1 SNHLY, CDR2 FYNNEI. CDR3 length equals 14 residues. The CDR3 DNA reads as TGTGCCAGCAGCCGGGACTGGATAACCAATGAGCAGTTCTTC. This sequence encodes CASSRDWITNEQFF.

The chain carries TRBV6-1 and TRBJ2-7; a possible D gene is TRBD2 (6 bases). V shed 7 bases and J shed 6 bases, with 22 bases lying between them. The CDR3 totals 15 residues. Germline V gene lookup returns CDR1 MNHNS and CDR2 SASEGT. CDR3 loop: CASIDRLLAAGEQYF. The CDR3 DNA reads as TGTGCCAGCATCGATAGGTTGTTAGCGGCGGGCGAGCAGTACTTC.